The clone carrying this T cell receptor (beta chain) was observed a few times. What it binds is unknown. Whenever a sample was processed, at least 6.5 million PBMCs were isolated. V lost 6 bases and J lost 2, with 13 bases in between. Germline V lookup: CDR1 DFQATT, CDR2 SNEGSKA (reference sequence). The CDR3 runs to 13 residues. It was with a sample-barcoded 5' primer and a J-beta primer mix that a second PCR of roughly 6 to 12 cycles was run. TCRdb recomputed calls from the 5' RACE reads with MiXCR, one row per CDR3 protein. The repertoire includes 630,000 or so distinct CDR3 sequences, around 31% of them detected once, and approximately 14% sits in the top ten. The source of the sample is a study of blood T cells in healthy people across ages. Study summary: Capture via template switching afforded approximately one barcoded beta molecule per two T cells.

The study, taken as a whole, reports: Roughly linear declines in TCR beta diversity per million T cells occurred with age.

Source material: blood. The sequence came from an elderly woman in good health. The chain uses TRBV20-1 and TRBJ2-5; D assignment may be TRBD1 or TRBD2 (5 bases each). The CDR3 DNA reads as TGCAGTGCAACCCACTGGGGGCAAGAGACCCAGTACTTC. It specifies CSATHWGQETQYF.